The 3 T cell receptor beta chains below were found in one sample sequenced in a study of CD8 T cells in Susac syndrome. cDNA came from 0.5 to 1 ug RNA primed by random hexamers. A single record per CDR3 protein comes from TCRdb applying MiXCR to the immunoSEQ multiplex PCR reads. Of around 80,000 distinct CDR3 sequences in the sample, roughly 96% were seen once. Sequencing input: CD8+ T cells from PBMCs. Every receptor here comes from a human donor with Susac syndrome.

The J gene is TRBJ2-2, the V gene TRBV29-1; D ambiguous. V was clipped by 5 bases and J by 0 bases, with 16 bases between them. The germline gives CDR1 SQVTM, CDR2 ANQGSEA. The CDR3 is made up of 16 amino acids. CDR3 sequence (DNA): TGCAGCGTTTACTTCCTTGGGCAGGCGAACACCGGGGAGCTGTTTTTT. Amino acid sequence: CSVYFLGQANTGELFF.

The rearrangement uses TRBV2 and TRBJ1-2; D unclear. CDR3 length: 14 amino acids. Between the trimmed V and J ends, which lost 2 bases and 2 bases, there was a span of 9 bases. The germline gives CDR1 SNHLY, CDR2 FYNNEI. This chain's CDR3 is CASSEWASNYGYTF. The CDR3 DNA sequence: TGTGCCAGCAGTGAATGGGCTTCCAACTATGGCTACACCTTC.

This clonotype appeared once. The chain is built from TRBV20-1 and TRBJ1-2, with D maybe TRBD1 (6 bases). The CDR3 has 14 residues. The V end was cut by 0 bases, the J end by 2 bases, with 10 bases between. Per germline, CDR1 DFQATT and CDR2 SNEGSKA (reference sequence). The CDR3 region has the DNA TGCAGTGCTAGAGATCTACAGGGCAACTATGGCTACACCTTC. Its protein is CSARDLQGNYGYTF.